A selection of T cell receptor beta chains follows, all from one sample in a study of T-cell reconstitution after alpha-beta-depleted transplantation in children. MiXCR, run by TCRdb on the PCR reads, gives a single entry per CDR3 protein. The data contain about 440,000 distinct CDR3 sequences, 43% of them singletons. The sequencing used PBMCs, collected before TCRalphabeta/CD19-depleted stem cell transplant. These receptors were taken from a girl aged 2 to 10 with aplastic anemia, due to receive a stem cell transplant. The CDR3 runs from the conserved cysteine through the conserved F or W. The order of the fields is J gene, V gene, D gene, clone size, CDR3 length, CDR3 protein, CDR3 DNA. A D gene is named only where the DNA matches it firmly. Not every row has a clone size; where given, it reads once, few, many or a size class.

j_gene: TRBJ2-2
v_gene: TRBV20-1
d_gene: TRBD1
abundance: many
len: 14
CDR3aa: CSAQAGTGRRELFF
CDR3nt: TGCAGTGCTCAAGCCGGGACAGGGAGGAGGGAGCTGTTTTTT

j_gene: TRBJ1-1
v_gene: TRBV6-5
d_gene: -
abundance: -
len: 15
CDR3aa: CASSYSWAIDTEAFF
CDR3nt: TGTGCCAGCAGTTACTCATGGGCGATTGACACTGAAGCTTTCTTT

j_gene: TRBJ2-3
v_gene: TRBV20-1
d_gene: -
abundance: many
len: 14
CDR3aa: CSARAGLTLDTQYF
CDR3nt: TGCAGTGCTAGAGCAGGACTGACCTTGGATACGCAGTATTTT

j_gene: TRBJ2-3
v_gene: TRBV7-6
d_gene: TRBD2
abundance: few
len: 14
CDR3aa: CASSPYSGQDTQYF
CDR3nt: TGTGCCAGCAGCCCCTATAGCGGGCAGGATACGCAGTATTTT

j_gene: TRBJ2-3
v_gene: TRBV15
d_gene: -
abundance: many
len: 15
CDR3aa: CATSWGGTSTDTQYF
CDR3nt: TGTGCCACCAGTTGGGGCGGGACTAGCACAGATACGCAGTATTTT

j_gene: TRBJ2-6
v_gene: TRBV12-3/TRBV12-4
d_gene: -
abundance: -
len: 17
CDR3aa: CASRPDQLRSGANVLTF
CDR3nt: TGTGCCAGCAGACCCGACCAACTCCGCTCTGGGGCCAACGTCCTGACTTTC

j_gene: TRBJ1-5
v_gene: TRBV19
d_gene: -
abundance: many
len: 12
CDR3aa: CASRAGERPQHF
CDR3nt: TGTGCCAGTCGGGCAGGGGAAAGGCCCCAGCATTTT

j_gene: TRBJ2-5
v_gene: TRBV20-1
d_gene: TRBD2
abundance: -
len: 13
CDR3aa: CSARTSSRETQYF
CDR3nt: TGCAGTGCTAGGACTAGCTCGCGGGAGACCCAGTACTTC

j_gene: TRBJ1-6
v_gene: TRBV20-1
d_gene: -
abundance: -
len: 11
CDR3aa: CSAQRRSPLHF
CDR3nt: TGCAGTGCTCAAAGACGTTCACCCCTCCACTTT

j_gene: TRBJ1-2
v_gene: TRBV15
d_gene: -
abundance: -
len: 15
CDR3aa: CATTGRRPPGGGYTF
CDR3nt: TGTGCCACCACCGGGAGACGTCCTCCGGGTGGTGGCTACACCTTC

j_gene: TRBJ2-2
v_gene: TRBV4-2
d_gene: TRBD2
abundance: -
len: 16
CDR3aa: CASSRASGGGTGELFF
CDR3nt: TGTGCCAGCAGCCGCGCTAGCGGAGGCGGAACCGGGGAGCTGTTTTTT

j_gene: TRBJ2-7
v_gene: TRBV29-1
d_gene: TRBD2
abundance: -
len: 13
CDR3aa: CSVETSGIYEQYF
CDR3nt: TGCAGCGTTGAAACTAGCGGAATCTACGAGCAGTACTTC

j_gene: TRBJ2-7
v_gene: TRBV7-9
d_gene: TRBD1
abundance: -
len: 15
CDR3aa: CASSSWDRQSYDQYF
CDR3nt: TGTGCCAGCAGCTCGTGGGACAGGCAAAGCTACGATCAGTACTTC

j_gene: TRBJ2-6
v_gene: TRBV7-2
d_gene: -
abundance: -
len: 20
CDR3aa: CASSFFGTGTGLSGANVLTF
CDR3nt: TGTGCCAGCAGCTTTTTCGGGACCGGAACGGGCCTCTCTGGGGCCAACGTCCTGACTTTC

j_gene: TRBJ2-3
v_gene: TRBV5-1
d_gene: TRBD2
abundance: many
len: 16
CDR3aa: CASSSGLAASTDTQYF
CDR3nt: TGCGCCAGCAGCTCGGGACTAGCGGCAAGCACAGATACGCAGTATTTT